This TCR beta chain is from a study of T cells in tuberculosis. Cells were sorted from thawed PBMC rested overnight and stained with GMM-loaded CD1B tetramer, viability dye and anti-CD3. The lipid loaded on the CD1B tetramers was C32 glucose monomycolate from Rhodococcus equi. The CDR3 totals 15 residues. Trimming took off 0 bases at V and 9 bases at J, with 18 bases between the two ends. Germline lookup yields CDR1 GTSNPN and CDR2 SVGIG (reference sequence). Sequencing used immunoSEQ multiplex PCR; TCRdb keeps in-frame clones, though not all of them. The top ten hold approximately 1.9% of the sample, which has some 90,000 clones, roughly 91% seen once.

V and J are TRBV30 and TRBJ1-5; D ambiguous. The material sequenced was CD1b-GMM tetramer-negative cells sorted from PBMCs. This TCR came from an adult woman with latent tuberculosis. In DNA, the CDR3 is TGTGCCTGGAGTGTTCTTGGGCCCGGTGAGGGGCCCCAGCATTTT. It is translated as CAWSVLGPGEGPQHF.